This T cell receptor beta chain was found in a study of PD-1 blockade in classical Hodgkin lymphoma. General study points: In newly diagnosed patients, baseline TCR diversity was reportedly below that of healthy donors. What caused the repertoire differences, perhaps disease activity or prior therapy, remains undefined.

Comments on this clone: Its antigen is not known.

As for time point: newly diagnosed, previously untreated cHL patient sample. The authors used newly diagnosed, untreated classical Hodgkin lymphoma PBMCs as comparison. Measured with immunoSEQ multiplex PCR; TCRdb has only the in-frame clones, and not every one. The profile covers some 70,000 clones, with over 90% appearing a single time and about 2.5% taken by the ten largest. Sequencing was done on a sample of peripheral blood mononuclear cells (PBMCs). The receptor's source is a human donor with classical Hodgkin lymphoma.

The CDR3 loop reads CASRLAGGVDTQYF. The CDR3 bases are TGTGCCAGCAGACTAGCGGGAGGGGTTGATACGCAGTATTTT. The genes are TRBV6-5 and TRBJ2-3, with TRBD2 matching 13 bases. The CDR3 consists of 14 residues. Germline values: CDR1 MNHEY, CDR2 SVGAGI. The V gene end was trimmed by 6 bases and the J gene end by 6 bases; junction bases not matched to a gene: 3.